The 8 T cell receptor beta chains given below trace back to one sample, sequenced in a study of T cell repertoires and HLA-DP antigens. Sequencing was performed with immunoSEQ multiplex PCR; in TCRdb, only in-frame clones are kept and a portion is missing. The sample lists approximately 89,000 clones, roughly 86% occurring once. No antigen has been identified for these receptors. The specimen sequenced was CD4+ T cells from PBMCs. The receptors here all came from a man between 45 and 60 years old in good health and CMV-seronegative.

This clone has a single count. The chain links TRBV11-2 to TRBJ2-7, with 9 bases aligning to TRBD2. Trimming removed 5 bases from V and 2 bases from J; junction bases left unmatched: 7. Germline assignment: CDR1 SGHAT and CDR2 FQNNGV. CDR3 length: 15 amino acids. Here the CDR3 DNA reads TGTGCCAGCAGCGCAGCGGGAGGTGGGGCCTACGAGCAGTACTTC. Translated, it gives CASSAAGGGAYEQYF. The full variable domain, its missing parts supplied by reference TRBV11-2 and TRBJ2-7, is EAGVAQSPRYKIIEKRQSVAFWCNPISGHATLYWYQQILGQGPKLLIQFQNNGVVDDSQLPKDRFSAERLKGVDSTLKIQPAKLEDSAVYLCASSAAGGGAYEQYFGPGTRLTVT.

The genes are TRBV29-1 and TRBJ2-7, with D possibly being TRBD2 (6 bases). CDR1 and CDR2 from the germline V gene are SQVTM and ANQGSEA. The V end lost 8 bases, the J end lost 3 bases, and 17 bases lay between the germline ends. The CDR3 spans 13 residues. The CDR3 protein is CSIREKEFYEQYF. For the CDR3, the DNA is TGCAGCATTCGGGAGAAGGAATTCTACGAGCAGTACTTC.

Here the CDR3 reads CATSARSDSDTQYF. In nucleotides, the CDR3 is TGTGCCACCAGCGCCCGTAGTGACAGCGACACCCAGTACTTC. The V and J genes are TRBV15 and TRBJ2-5; a possible D gene is TRBD1 (5 bases). Germline V gene lookup returns CDR1 LNHNV and CDR2 YYDKDF (reference sequence). The V end lost 5 bases, the J end lost 8 bases, and 18 bases lay between the germline ends. The CDR3 covers 14 residues.

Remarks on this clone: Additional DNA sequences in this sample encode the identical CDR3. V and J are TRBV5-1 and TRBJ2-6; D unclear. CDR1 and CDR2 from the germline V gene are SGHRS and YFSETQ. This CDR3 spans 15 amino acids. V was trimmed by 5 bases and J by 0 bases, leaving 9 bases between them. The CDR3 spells CASSPQRSGANVLTF. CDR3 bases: TGCGCCAGCAGTCCTCAGCGCTCTGGGGCCAACGTCCTGACTTTC.

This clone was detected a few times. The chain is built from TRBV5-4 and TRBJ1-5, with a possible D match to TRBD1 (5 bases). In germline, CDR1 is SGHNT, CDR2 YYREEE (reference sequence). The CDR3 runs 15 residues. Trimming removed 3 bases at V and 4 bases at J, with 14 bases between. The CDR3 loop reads CASSSTGTLNQPQHF. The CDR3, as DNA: TGTGCCAGCAGCTCGACCGGGACTTTAAATCAGCCCCAGCATTTT.

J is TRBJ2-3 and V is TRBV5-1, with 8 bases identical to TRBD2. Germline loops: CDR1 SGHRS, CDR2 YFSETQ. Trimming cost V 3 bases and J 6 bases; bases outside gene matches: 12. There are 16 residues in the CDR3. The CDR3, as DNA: TGCGCCAGCAGCTCTCGTGGCCAGCGGGAGTCGGATACGCAGTATTTT. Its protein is CASSSRGQRESDTQYF. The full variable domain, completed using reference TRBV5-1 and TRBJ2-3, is KAGVTQTPRYLIKTRGQQVTLSCSPISGHRSVSWYQQTPGQGLQFLFEYFSETQRNKGNFPGRFSGRQFSNSRSEMNVSTLELGDSALYLCASSSRGQRESDTQYFGPGTRLTVL.

As DNA, the CDR3 is TGTGCCAGCAGTTCGGACTATACAAGGGATACGCAGTATTTT. Its translation is CASSSDYTRDTQYF. The chain couples TRBV6-6 to TRBJ2-3; a possible D gene is TRBD2 (6 bases). The ends were cut back, 4 bases at V and 6 bases at J, with 14 bases in the middle. CDR1 and CDR2 from the germline V gene are MNHNY and SVGAGI (reference sequence). This CDR3 has 14 residues.

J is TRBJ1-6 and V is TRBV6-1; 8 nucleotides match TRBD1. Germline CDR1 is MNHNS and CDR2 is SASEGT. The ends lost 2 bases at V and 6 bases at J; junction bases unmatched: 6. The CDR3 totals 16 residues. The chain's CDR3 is CASSEQGARGNSPLHF. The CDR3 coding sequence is TGTGCCAGCAGTGAACAGGGGGCTCGGGGTAATTCACCCCTCCACTTT.